One sample yielded the 14 T cell receptor beta chains listed below, sequenced in a study of T cells in Graves' hyperthyroidism and ophthalmopathy. RNA transcripts yielded amplified TCR beta CDR3 regions. First-round RT-PCR targeting the TCR CDR3 was performed with the HTBI primer set. TCRdb ran MiXCR on the multiplex PCR reads and lists one entry per CDR3 protein. The sample yields 500,000 to 600,000 distinct CDR3 sequences, just over 45% seen once. What was sequenced was peripheral blood or thyroid tissue (not recorded which). Receptors originate from an adult woman with Graves' disease, either hyperthyroidism or ophthalmopathy (not recorded which).

The chain links TRBV7-9 to TRBJ2-2, with a possible D match to TRBD1 (5 bases). Trimming took off 5 bases at V and 6 bases at J, with 16 bases between the two ends. The CDR3 contains 15 residues. Per the germline V gene, CDR1 is SEHNR and CDR2 is FQNEAQ (reference sequence). The CDR3: CASSTIYRMAGELFF. CDR3 nucleotides: TGTGCCAGCAGCACGATTTACAGGATGGCCGGGGAGCTGTTTTTT.

The genes are TRBV7-9 and TRBJ1-2; D may be TRBD1 (5 bases). V was cut by 5 bases and J by 0 bases, with 16 bases left in between. This CDR3 is 16 amino acids long. In germline, CDR1 is SEHNR, CDR2 FQNEAQ (reference sequence). The CDR3 spells CASSDSGVLANYGYTF. CDR3 in DNA: TGTGCCAGCAGCGACAGCGGCGTACTGGCTAACTATGGCTACACCTTC.

Comment on this clonotype: A read error may produce the germline difference seen at one junction end. This sequence joins TRBV11-2 and TRBJ1-4; D gene ambiguous. From germline, CDR1 is SGHAT and CDR2 FQNNGV. This CDR3 has 14 residues. The CDR3 sequence: CASSSRGDHKEGYF. CDR3 nucleotides: TGTGCCAGCAGCTCCCGCGGAGACCATAAGGAAGGGTATTTT.

This rearrangement joins TRBV29-1 to TRBJ2-7; 7 nucleotides match TRBD1. The CDR3 runs 12 residues. The germline V gene encodes CDR1 SQVTM and CDR2 ANQGSEA. The V segment lost 8 bases and the J segment 2 bases; nucleotides outside the gene matches: 6. The CDR3 bases are TGCAGCTTAGTTGACAGGGCCTACGAGCAGTACTTC. Protein product: CSLVDRAYEQYF.

There are many counts of this clonotype. The chain links TRBV6-1 to TRBJ1-4; perhaps TRBD1 as D (5 bases). From germline, CDR1 is MNHNS and CDR2 SASEGT. This CDR3 spans 15 amino acids. The germline V and J ends were trimmed by 5 bases and 4 bases, with 14 bases remaining between them. In DNA, the CDR3 is TGTGCCAGCAGTCCTTGGGACGGACATAATGAAAAACTGTTTTTT. This codes for CASSPWDGHNEKLFF.

The rearrangement joins TRBV9 to TRBJ2-1; D perhaps matches TRBD2 (5 bases). V shed 2 bases and J shed 0 bases, with 9 bases lying between them. Germline V CDR1 and CDR2: SGDLS, YYNGEE. The CDR3 runs 15 residues. CDR3 loop: CASSVRGSSYNEQFF. CDR3 nucleotides: TGTGCCAGCAGCGTTCGAGGGAGCTCCTACAATGAGCAGTTCTTC.

This clonotype was detected many times. The chain links TRBV7-7 to TRBJ1-2; 8 nucleotides agree with TRBD1. This CDR3 is 12 amino acids long. Germline lookup yields CDR1 SSHAT and CDR2 FNYEAQ (reference sequence). The CDR3 region has the DNA TGTGCTACGATAAAGACAGGGGATGGCTACACCTTC. Protein: CATIKTGDGYTF.

This clonotype was observed at least ten times. The chain is built from TRBV9 and TRBJ2-5; D call uncertain. Trimming pared 3 bases from V and 5 bases from J, leaving 17 bases between. The CDR3 covers 15 residues. Germline CDR1 SGDLS, CDR2 YYNGEE. CDR3 in amino acids: CASSATPHSRETQYF. In DNA, the CDR3 is TGTGCCAGCAGCGCCACACCCCACTCCAGGGAGACCCAGTACTTC.

This clonotype was detected ten times or more. The chain has TRBV13 and TRBJ2-6; 8 positions agree with TRBD1. The CDR3 sequence is 18 residues long. V lost 1 base and J lost 3; bases outside the gene matches: 8. Germline V gene sequence: CDR1 PRHDT, CDR2 FYEKMQ (reference sequence). The CDR3 coding sequence is TGTGCCAGCAGCTTAGTTGACAGGGGCTATTATGGGGCCAACGTCCTGACTTTC. Translated: CASSLVDRGYYGANVLTF. Together with reference TRBV13 and TRBJ2-6, the CDR3 gives the full variable domain: AAGVIQSPRHLIKEKRETATLKCYPIPRHDTVYWYQQGPGQDPQFLISFYEKMQSDKGSIPDRFSAQQFSDYHSELNMSSLELGDSALYFCASSLVDRGYYGANVLTFGAGSRLTVL.

In its sample, this clonotype was seen many times. J is TRBJ1-3 and V is TRBV5-4, with TRBD1 matching over 7 bases. The CDR3 runs to 15 residues. Germline V gives CDR1 SGHNT, CDR2 YYREEE (reference sequence). Germline trimming cut 0 bases from V and 3 bases from J; bases unmatched to any gene: 3. CDR3 in amino acids: CASSLATGNGNTIYF. In DNA, the CDR3 is TGTGCCAGCAGCTTGGCGACAGGGAATGGAAACACCATATATTTT.

Remarks on this clonotype: One end of the junction is discordant with germline, which a read error may explain. This chain links TRBV24-1 with TRBJ2-5, with unresolved D. There are 12 residues in the CDR3. Germline values: CDR1 KGHDR, CDR2 SFDVKD. CDR3 residues: CAISEFQEIQYF. In DNA form, the CDR3 reads TGTGCCATCAGTGAGTTTCAGGAGATCCAGTACTTC.

The chain carries TRBV6-5 and TRBJ2-7, with D unresolved. Between the trimmed V and J ends, which lost 3 bases and 4 bases, there was a span of 25 bases. In germline, CDR1 is MNHEY, CDR2 SVGAGI. The CDR3 spans 18 residues. As DNA, the CDR3 is TGTGCCAGCAGTTATAGTAACCGCGCCCCTTCATCCTTTTACGAGCAGTACTTC. Its translation is CASSYSNRAPSSFYEQYF.

The chain combines TRBV10-3 with TRBJ2-1; weak D call: TRBD2 (6 bases). This CDR3 comprises 13 residues. Trimming shortened V by 6 bases and J by 8 bases, and 14 bases separated the two germline ends. From germline, CDR1 is ENHRY and CDR2 SYGVKD. This CDR3 reads CAIRPPSVDEQFF. CDR3 nucleotide sequence: TGTGCCATCAGACCCCCTAGCGTCGATGAGCAGTTCTTC.

The sample holds a few counts of this clonotype. This chain links TRBV10-3 with TRBJ2-5; TRBD2 agrees at 12 bases. The germline V gene encodes CDR1 ENHRY and CDR2 SYGVKD. V dropped 11 bases and J dropped 3; count of bases not matched to a gene: 7. The CDR3 runs to 14 residues. CDR3 DNA: TGTGCCTCAACGCCTAGCGGGGGGGAAGAGACCCAGTACTTC. Protein product: CASTPSGGEETQYF.